This entry lists 6 T cell receptor beta chains sequenced from one sample in a study of CXCR3-negative and CXCR3-positive naive CD8 T cells. Study findings and constraints: Naive cells positive for CXCR3 carried more hydrophobic TRB CDR3s than CXCR3-negative ones.

Antigen specificity for these receptors is unknown. Libraries were UMI-labeled 5' RACE TRB cDNA. TCRdb reworked the 5' RACE reads into one entry per CDR3 protein, no DNA. The repertoire table contains 150,000 to 180,000 distinct CDR3 sequences. The sequenced sample was naive CXCR3+ CD8+ T cells from blood. The subset was: CD45RO-CCR7+CD27+CD95- naive CD8+ T cells expressing CXCR3 (TNR3+). The receptor set was obtained from a human donor in good health. Some clones in this sample may be carry-over from other donors' samples.

The chain uses TRBV14 and TRBJ2-7; lacking DNA, the TRBD1 call made by TCRdb goes unchecked. This CDR3 is built from 11 residues. CDR1 SGHDN and CDR2 FVKESK come from the germline V gene. The CDR3 protein is CASRQGNEQYF. Full variable domain (outside the CDR3, taken from reference TRBV14 and TRBJ2-7): EAGVTQFPSHSVIEKGQTVTLRCDPISGHDNLYWYRRVMGKEIKFLLHFVKESKQDESGMPNNRFLAERTGGTYSTLKVQPAELEDSGVYFCASRQGNEQYFGPGTRLTVT.

The V call is TRBV7-9, the J call TRBJ2-3; TCRdb names TRBD1, which stays unverified in the absence of DNA. This CDR3 is built from 16 residues. Germline V gene sequence: CDR1 SEHNR, CDR2 FQNEAQ (reference sequence). The CDR3 reads CASSLRGSTFTDTQYF.

CDR3 residues: CASGLTQGVTYTGELFF. This rearrangement joins TRBV12-5 to TRBJ2-2; TCRdb lists TRBD1, though no DNA is available to test this call. The CDR3 runs 17 residues. The V gene's germline CDR1 is LGHNT and CDR2 FRNRAP.

V gene TRBV2 combines with J gene TRBJ2-3; TCRdb proposes TRBD1, but this gene call is untestable without DNA. This CDR3 comprises 16 residues. CDR1 is SNHLY, CDR2 FYNNEI, per germline. The CDR3 sequence is CASTTYDREVTDTQYF.

The chain employs TRBV29-1 and TRBJ2-1; the D call from TCRdb, TRBD2, cannot be confirmed without DNA. CDR1 and CDR2 (germline): SQVTM, ANQGSEA. CDR3 length: 12 amino acids. CDR3 sequence reads: CSVGRGGNEQFF.

V usage is TRBV29-1 and J usage is TRBJ1-1; the TCRdb call, TRBD1, lacks DNA for checking. Germline CDR1 and CDR2: SQVTM and ANQGSEA. The CDR3 has 12 residues. CDR3 protein: CSVETGLAEAFF.